One and the same sample provided the 6 T cell receptor beta chains below, sequenced in a study of T cell repertoires in cytomegalovirus infection. TCRdb itself ran the reads through MiXCR, one entry per CDR3 protein. The sample lists fewer than 200,000 distinct CDR3 sequences; around 20% were seen once. The specimen was PBMCs. These TCRs come from a human donor in good health (CMV status not recorded). Some clones in this sample may be carry-over from other donors' samples.

The rearrangement joins TRBV4-1 to TRBJ2-5; the match to TRBD2 covers 9 bases. The germline V gene encodes CDR1 MGHRA and CDR2 YSYEKL. V lost 1 base to trimming and J lost 5 bases; unmatched junction nucleotides: 8. The CDR3 is made up of 16 amino acids. The CDR3 sequence is CASSQVVSGSHETQYF. CDR3 sequence (DNA): TGCGCCAGCAGCCAAGTCGTTAGCGGGAGCCACGAGACCCAGTACTTC.

This clonotype has only a few counts. The V call is TRBV29-1, the J call TRBJ1-2, with 7 bases identical to TRBD1. This CDR3 region has 14 residues. Trimming removed 7 bases from V and 0 bases from J; junction bases left unmatched: 8. Germline loops: CDR1 SQVTM, CDR2 ANQGSEA. In DNA form, the CDR3 reads TGCAGCGACCTAGACAGGGCCCCTAACTATGGCTACACCTTC. The encoded protein is CSDLDRAPNYGYTF.

This clonotype was recorded a few times. V usage is TRBV10-3 and J usage is TRBJ2-1, with D hard to call. The CDR3 is 13 residues long. The germline V and J ends were trimmed by 3 bases and 4 bases, with 7 bases remaining between them. Germline V gene data show CDR1 as ENHRY and CDR2 as SYGVKD. The CDR3 sequence is CAISDGVYNEQFF. The CDR3 DNA reads as TGTGCCATCAGTGACGGAGTGTACAATGAGCAGTTCTTC.

By sample fraction, this clonotype is medium-sized. The V and J genes are TRBV7-2 and TRBJ2-3; D ambiguous. With 1 base removed from V and 2 bases from J, the gap between germline ends came to 4 bases. The CDR3 contains 13 residues. Germline lookup yields CDR1 SGHTA and CDR2 FQGNSA. The CDR3: CASSLDNTDTQYF. CDR3 DNA sequence: TGTGCCAGCAGCTTAGATAACACAGATACGCAGTATTTT. Supplemented by reference TRBV7-2 and TRBJ2-3, the full variable domain reads GAGVSQSPSNKVTEKGKDVELRCDPISGHTALYWYRQSLGQGLEFLIYFQGNSAPDKSGLPSDRFSAERTGGSVSTLTIQRTQQEDSAVYLCASSLDNTDTQYFGPGTRLTVL.

This clonotype showed up just a few times. The chain carries TRBV2 and TRBJ1-2, with TRBD1 identical over 8 bases. The germline V gene encodes CDR1 SNHLY and CDR2 FYNNEI. Losses at the gene ends were 6 bases for V and 0 bases for J; bases not matched to a gene: 3. The CDR3 contains 14 residues. The CDR3 loop is CASSQGATNYGYTF. The DNA for the CDR3 is TGTGCCAGCAGCCAGGGGGCTACTAACTATGGCTACACCTTC.

In its sample, this clonotype was seen a few times. The chain couples TRBV12-3 or TRBV12-4 to TRBJ2-2; maybe TRBD1 (6 bases). The CDR3 covers 16 residues. V lost 5 bases and J lost 6, with 19 bases in between. In nucleotides, the CDR3 is TGTGCCAGCAGTCCCAGGACAGTTATCTTCCCCGGGGAGCTGTTTTTT. The encoded protein is CASSPRTVIFPGELFF.